One and the same sample provided the 6 T cell receptor beta chains below, sequenced in a study of a mutant IDH1 vaccine in newly diagnosed glioma. No antigen is known for these receptors. Time point indicated: week 47, end of study. Each dose of the vaccine consisted of 300 ug of mutant IDH1 20-mer peptide, with topical imiquimod. Libraries were prepared by immunoSEQ multiplex PCR; TCRdb keeps only in-frame clonotypes and omits some of them. The table records tens of thousands of clones, roughly 70% of them present only once. The sample in question was PBMCs, obtained from a glioma patient whose treatment included an IDH1 peptide vaccine. Receptors originate from a man aged 40-49 years with glioma.

The V and J genes are TRBV7-7 and TRBJ2-5; TRBD2 is a possible D gene (6 bases). Germline CDR1 reads SSHAT; CDR2 reads FNYEAQ (reference sequence). The length of the CDR3 is 14 residues. V was clipped by 1 base and J by 5 bases, with 11 bases between them. The CDR3 bases are TGTGCCAGCAGCTTAGGCGGGGTAGGGGAGACCCAGTACTTC. It translates to CASSLGGVGETQYF. Supplemented by reference TRBV7-7 and TRBJ2-5, the full variable domain reads GAGVSQSPRYKVTKRGQDVTLRCDPISSHATLYWYQQALGQGPEFLTYFNYEAQPDKSGLPSDRFSAERPEGSISTLTIQRTEQRDSAMYRCASSLGGVGETQYFGPGTRLLVL.

This chain connects TRBV14 to TRBJ1-2; 8 bases are a match to TRBD1. V shed 5 bases and J 4 bases; nucleotides not matched to a gene: 15. This CDR3 has 17 residues. The germline CDR1 and CDR2 sequences are SGHDN and FVKESK. The CDR3 spells CASSGRDRPPIIYGYTF. The CDR3 DNA reads as TGTGCCAGCAGCGGCCGGGACAGGCCCCCTATTATCTATGGCTACACCTTC.

The V gene is TRBV10-1, the J gene TRBJ1-4; D unresolved. The CDR3 has 15 residues. The ends were cut back, 0 bases at V and 4 bases at J, with 9 bases in the middle. Per germline, CDR1 WNHNN and CDR2 SYGVQD (reference sequence). The CDR3 DNA follows: TGCGCCAGCAGTGAGTCGATGGGGATTAATGAAAAACTGTTTTTT. Amino acid sequence: CASSESMGINEKLFF.

The CDR3 region has the DNA TGTGCCAGCGGACCTGTCGGGGGCTCAAGCTCCTACAATGAGCAGTTCTTC. Its translation: CASGPVGGSSSYNEQFF. The chain recombines TRBV7-8 with TRBJ2-1; D tentatively reads TRBD1 or TRBD2 (6 bases each). Trimming pared 8 bases from V and 0 bases from J, leaving 20 bases between. There are 17 residues in the CDR3. CDR1 is SGHVS and CDR2 is FQNEAQ in the germline V gene.

The table lists this clone with a count of one. This chain links TRBV7-2 with TRBJ1-1; D is unresolved. Germline CDR1 is SGHTA and CDR2 is FQGNSA. V shed 0 bases and J shed 5 bases, with 7 bases lying between them. The CDR3 has 13 residues. CDR3 sequence (DNA): TGTGCCAGCAGCTTAGCAGGTAATACTGAAGCTTTCTTT. Amino acids: CASSLAGNTEAFF. Supplemented by reference TRBV7-2 and TRBJ1-1, the full variable domain reads GAGVSQSPSNKVTEKGKDVELRCDPISGHTALYWYRQSLGQGLEFLIYFQGNSAPDKSGLPSDRFSAERTGGSVSTLTIQRTQQEDSAVYLCASSLAGNTEAFFGQGTRLTVV.

The chain joins TRBV6-4 to TRBJ1-2; TRBD1 agrees at 7 bases. V lost 6 bases to trimming and J lost 2 bases; unmatched junction nucleotides: 3. The CDR3 has 13 amino acids. Germline values: CDR1 MRHNA, CDR2 SNTAGT. CDR3 amino acids: CASRMTGNYGYTF. CDR3 sequence (DNA): TGTGCCAGCAGGATGACAGGGAACTATGGCTACACCTTC.